This section outlines one T cell receptor (beta chain) sequence together with its context. Its matching antigen is unknown. These data come from a study of T cell repertoires in cytomegalovirus infection. Study at large: The authors used CMV epitopes that were HLA-C-restricted (recently identified) and HLA-B-restricted (well studied). TCR beta signatures that were public indicated CMV infection and matching HLA type.

Study-wide results and limits: There were HLA-C-restricted CMV-specific TCR beta clonotypes dominating the ex vivo response.

Germline assignment: CDR1 LGHNT and CDR2 FRNRAP. The CDR3 extends over 16 amino acids. Trimming cost V 6 bases and J 4 bases, with 22 bases left between them. In TCRdb, the reads were re-called with MiXCR into one record per CDR3 protein. The data hold roughly 860,000 distinct CDR3 sequences, with approximately 30% observed a single time. The source is a human donor in good health (CMV status not recorded). Some clones in this sample may be carry-over from other donors' samples. Source: cultured CD8+ T cells from PBMCs, taken from culture after CMV antigen stimulation. The chain couples TRBV12-5 to TRBJ2-7; D perhaps matches TRBD1 (6 bases). CDR3 DNA: TGTGCTAGTGGCTGGGCCACCGGGACACTAAGATACGAGCAGTACTTC. Residues: CASGWATGTLRYEQYF.